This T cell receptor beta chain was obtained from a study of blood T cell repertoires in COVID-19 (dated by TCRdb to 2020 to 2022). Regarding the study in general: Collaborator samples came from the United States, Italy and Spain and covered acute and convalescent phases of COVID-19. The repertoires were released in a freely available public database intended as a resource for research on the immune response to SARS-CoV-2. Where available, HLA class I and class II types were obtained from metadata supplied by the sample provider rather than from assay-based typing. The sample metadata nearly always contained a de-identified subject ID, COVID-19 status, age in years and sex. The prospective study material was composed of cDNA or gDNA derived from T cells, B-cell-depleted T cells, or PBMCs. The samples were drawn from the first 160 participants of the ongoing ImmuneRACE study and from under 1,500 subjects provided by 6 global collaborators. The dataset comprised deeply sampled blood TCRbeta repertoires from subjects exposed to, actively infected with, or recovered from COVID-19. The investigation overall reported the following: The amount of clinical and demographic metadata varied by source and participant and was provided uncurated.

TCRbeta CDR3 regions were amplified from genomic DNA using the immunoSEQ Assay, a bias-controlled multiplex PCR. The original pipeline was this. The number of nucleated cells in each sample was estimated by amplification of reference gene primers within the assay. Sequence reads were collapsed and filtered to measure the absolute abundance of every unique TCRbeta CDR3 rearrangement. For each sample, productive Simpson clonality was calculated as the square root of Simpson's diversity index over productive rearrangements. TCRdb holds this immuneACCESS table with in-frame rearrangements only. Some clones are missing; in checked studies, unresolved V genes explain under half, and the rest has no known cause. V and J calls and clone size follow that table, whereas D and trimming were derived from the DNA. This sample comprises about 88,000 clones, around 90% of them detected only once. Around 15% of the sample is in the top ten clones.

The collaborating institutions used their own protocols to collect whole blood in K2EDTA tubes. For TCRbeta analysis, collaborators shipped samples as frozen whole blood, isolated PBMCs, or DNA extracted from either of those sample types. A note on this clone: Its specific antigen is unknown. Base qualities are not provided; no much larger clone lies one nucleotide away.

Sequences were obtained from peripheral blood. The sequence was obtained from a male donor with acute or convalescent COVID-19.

The DNA sequence is given as TGTGCCAGCAGTCGACGGACTAGCGGGGGTCTCGAATTGGGGACCCAGTACTTC. This codes for CASSRRTSGGLELGTQYF. In this chain, TRBV3-1 (or the pseudogene TRBV3-2) is recombined with TRBJ2-5, and TRBD2 matches 13 of the central bases. The CDR3 spans 18 residues, from the cysteine through the phenylalanine. The only DNA kept is the CDR3, 54 bases in frame from the first base. Germline trimming amounts to 6 bases on V and 7 bases on J, with 17 as the count of junction bases outside the gene matches. According to the germline V gene (reference sequence), CDR1 reads LGHDT and CDR2 reads YNNKEL.